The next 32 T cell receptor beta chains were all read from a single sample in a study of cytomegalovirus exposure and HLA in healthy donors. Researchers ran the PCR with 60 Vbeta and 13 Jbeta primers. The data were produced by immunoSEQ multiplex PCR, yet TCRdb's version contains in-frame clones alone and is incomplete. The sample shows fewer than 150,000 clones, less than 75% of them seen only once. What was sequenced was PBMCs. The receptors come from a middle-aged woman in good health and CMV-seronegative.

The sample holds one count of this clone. CDR3 DNA: TGCACCAGCAGCCAAGGATTCAAGCGGGGGGAAAACACCGGGGAGCTGTTTTTT. Translation gives CTSSQGFKRGENTGELFF. The rearrangement links TRBV1 to TRBJ2-2; the listed D gene, TRBD2, was not tested against the DNA. TRBV1 is shown as a pseudogene. This CDR3 has 18 residues.

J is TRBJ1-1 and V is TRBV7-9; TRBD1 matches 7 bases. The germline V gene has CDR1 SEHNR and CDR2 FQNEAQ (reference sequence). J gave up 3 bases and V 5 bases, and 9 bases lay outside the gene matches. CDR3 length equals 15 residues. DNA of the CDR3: TGTGCCAGCAGCCGGGACAGAGCGACCTACACTGAAGCTTTCTTT. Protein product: CASSRDRATYTEAFF.

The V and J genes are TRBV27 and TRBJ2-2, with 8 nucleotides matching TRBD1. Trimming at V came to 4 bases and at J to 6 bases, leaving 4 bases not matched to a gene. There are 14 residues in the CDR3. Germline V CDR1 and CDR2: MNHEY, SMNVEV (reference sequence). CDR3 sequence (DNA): TGTGCCAGCAGTTACGGACAGGGCGCCGGGGAGCTGTTTTTT. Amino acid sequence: CASSYGQGAGELFF.

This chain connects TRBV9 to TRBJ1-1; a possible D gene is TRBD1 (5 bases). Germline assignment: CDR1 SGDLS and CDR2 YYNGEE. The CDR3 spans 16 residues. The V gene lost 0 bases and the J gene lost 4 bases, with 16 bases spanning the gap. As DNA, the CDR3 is TGTGCCAGCAGCGTAGATGGGGGGTCCGGCGGCACTGAAGCTTTCTTT. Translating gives CASSVDGGSGGTEAFF.

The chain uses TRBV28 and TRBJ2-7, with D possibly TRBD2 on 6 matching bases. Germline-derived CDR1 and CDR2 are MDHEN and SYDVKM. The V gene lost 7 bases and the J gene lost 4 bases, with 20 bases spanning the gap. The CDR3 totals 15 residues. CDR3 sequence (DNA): TGTGCCAGCACCCCCGGAGGGGTAAACCCATACGAGCAGTACTTC. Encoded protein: CASTPGGVNPYEQYF.

DNA for the CDR3: TGTGCCAGTAGTAGGCTCCGGGGACAGGGACGATATGGGGCCAACGTCCTGACTTTC. This gives the protein CASSRLRGQGRYGANVLTF. The chain links TRBV19 to TRBJ2-6, with 9 nucleotides matching TRBD1. Germline trimming cut 4 bases from V and 3 bases from J; bases unmatched to any gene: 13. Germline V gene data show CDR1 as LNHDA and CDR2 as SQIVND (reference sequence). The CDR3 consists of 19 residues.

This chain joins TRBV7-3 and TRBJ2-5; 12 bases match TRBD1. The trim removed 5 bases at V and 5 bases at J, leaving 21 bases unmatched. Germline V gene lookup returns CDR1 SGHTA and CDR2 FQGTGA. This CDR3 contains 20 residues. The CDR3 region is CASSGQGTGGTSGSGETQYF. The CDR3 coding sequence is TGTGCCAGCAGCGGCCAGGGGACAGGGGGCACGAGCGGGAGTGGGGAGACCCAGTACTTC. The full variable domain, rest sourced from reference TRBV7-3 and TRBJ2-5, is GAGVSQTPSNKVTEKGKYVELRCDPISGHTALYWYRQSLGQGPEFLIYFQGTGAADDSGLPNDRFFAVRPEGSVSTLKIQRTERGDSAVYLCASSGQGTGGTSGSGETQYFGPGTRLLVL.

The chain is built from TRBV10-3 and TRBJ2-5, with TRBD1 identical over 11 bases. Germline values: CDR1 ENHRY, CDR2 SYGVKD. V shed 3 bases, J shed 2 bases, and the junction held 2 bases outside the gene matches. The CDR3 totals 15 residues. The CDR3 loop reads CAISEGTGGQETQYF. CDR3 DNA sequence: TGTGCCATCAGTGAAGGGACAGGGGGACAAGAGACCCAGTACTTC.

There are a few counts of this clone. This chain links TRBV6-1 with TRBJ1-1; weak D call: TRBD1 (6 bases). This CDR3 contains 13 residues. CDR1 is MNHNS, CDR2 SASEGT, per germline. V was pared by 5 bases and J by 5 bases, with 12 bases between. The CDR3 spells CASSRDITTEAFF. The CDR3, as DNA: TGTGCCAGCAGTCGGGACATTACGACTGAAGCTTTCTTT.

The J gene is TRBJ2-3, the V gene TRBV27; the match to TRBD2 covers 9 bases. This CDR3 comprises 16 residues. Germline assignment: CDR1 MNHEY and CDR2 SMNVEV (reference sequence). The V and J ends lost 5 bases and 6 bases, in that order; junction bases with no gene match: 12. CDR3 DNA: TGTGCCAGCAGTCCATGGGGCGGGGGGGCCGCGGATACGCAGTATTTT. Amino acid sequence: CASSPWGGGAADTQYF.

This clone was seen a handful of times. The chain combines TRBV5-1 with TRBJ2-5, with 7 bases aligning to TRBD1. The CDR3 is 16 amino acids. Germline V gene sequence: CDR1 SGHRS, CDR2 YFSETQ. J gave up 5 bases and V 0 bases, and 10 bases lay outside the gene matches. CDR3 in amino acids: CASSLGGTASMETQYF. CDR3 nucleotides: TGCGCCAGCAGCTTGGGAGGGACAGCCAGCATGGAGACCCAGTACTTC.

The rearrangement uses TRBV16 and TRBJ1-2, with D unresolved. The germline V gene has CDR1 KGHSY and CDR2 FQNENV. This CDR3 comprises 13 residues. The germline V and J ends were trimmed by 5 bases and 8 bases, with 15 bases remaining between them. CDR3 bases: TGTGCCAGCAGCGCCGGGTTCAGCGGGGGCTACACCTTC. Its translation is CASSAGFSGGYTF.

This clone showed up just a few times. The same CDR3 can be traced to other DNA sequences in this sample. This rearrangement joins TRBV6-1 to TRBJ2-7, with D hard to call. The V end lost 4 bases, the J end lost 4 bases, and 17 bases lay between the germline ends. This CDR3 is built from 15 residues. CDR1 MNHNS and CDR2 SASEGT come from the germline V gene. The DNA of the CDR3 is TGTGCCAGCAGTGCCGAGCAGAAGGCGGCATACGAGCAGTACTTC. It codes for CASSAEQKAAYEQYF.

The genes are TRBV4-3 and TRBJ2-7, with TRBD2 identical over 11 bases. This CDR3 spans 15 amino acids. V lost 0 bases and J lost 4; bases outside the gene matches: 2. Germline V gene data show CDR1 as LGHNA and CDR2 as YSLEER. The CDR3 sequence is CASSQDPSGRYEQYF. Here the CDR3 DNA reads TGCGCCAGCAGCCAAGATCCTAGCGGGAGGTACGAGCAGTACTTC.

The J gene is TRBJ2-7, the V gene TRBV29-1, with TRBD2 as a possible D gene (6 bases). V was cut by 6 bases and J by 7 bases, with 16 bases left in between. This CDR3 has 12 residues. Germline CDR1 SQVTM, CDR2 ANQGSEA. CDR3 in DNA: TGCAGCGTAGGGGAGCTGGGGAGGGAGCAGTACTTC. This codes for CSVGELGREQYF.

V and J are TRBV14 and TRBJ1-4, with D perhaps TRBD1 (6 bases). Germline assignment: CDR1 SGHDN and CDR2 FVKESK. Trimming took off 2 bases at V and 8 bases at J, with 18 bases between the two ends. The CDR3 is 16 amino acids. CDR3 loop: CASSQSLTGRREKLFF. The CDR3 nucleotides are TGTGCCAGCAGCCAAAGTTTAACAGGGCGGAGGGAAAAACTGTTTTTT.

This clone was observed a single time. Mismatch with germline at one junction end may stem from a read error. As DNA, the CDR3 is TGTTCCAGCAGCCCCTCGGGGGACAGGGGACCTGGGGAGCAGTACTTC. Amino acid sequence: CSSSPSGDRGPGEQYF. The chain joins TRBV7-9 to TRBJ2-7, with 10 bases identical to TRBD1. The CDR3 totals 16 residues. Germline V gives CDR1 SEHNR, CDR2 FQNEAQ (reference sequence). Variable domain in full (rest from reference TRBV7-9 and TRBJ2-7): DTGVSQNPRHKITKRGQNVTFRCDPISEHNRLYWYRQTLGQGPEFLTYFQNEAQLEKSRLLSDRFSAERPKGSFSTLEIQRTEQGDSAMYLCSSSPSGDRGPGEQYFGPGTRLTVT.

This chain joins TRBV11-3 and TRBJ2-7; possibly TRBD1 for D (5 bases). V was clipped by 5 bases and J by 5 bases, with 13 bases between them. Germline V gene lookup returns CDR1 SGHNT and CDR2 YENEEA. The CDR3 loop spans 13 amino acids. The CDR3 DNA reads TGTGCCAGCAGCGAAAGGAACAGGAACGAGCAGTACTTC. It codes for CASSERNRNEQYF.

The CDR3 sequence: CASSYSATGDNSPLHF. The CDR3 region has the DNA TGTGCCAGCAGTTACTCGGCGACAGGTGATAATTCACCCCTCCACTTT. V and J are TRBV6-5 and TRBJ1-6; D possibly corresponds to TRBD1 (6 bases). V was clipped by 0 bases and J by 5 bases, with 11 bases between them. From germline, CDR1 is MNHEY and CDR2 SVGAGI. CDR3 size: 16 residues.

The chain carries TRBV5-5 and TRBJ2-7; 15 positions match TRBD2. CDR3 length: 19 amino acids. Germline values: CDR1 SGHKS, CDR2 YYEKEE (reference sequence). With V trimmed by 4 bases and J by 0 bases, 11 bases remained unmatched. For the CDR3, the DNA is TGTGCCAGCAGCGGACCCGGGACTAGCGGGGGGCTAAGCTCCTACGAGCAGTACTTC. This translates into CASSGPGTSGGLSSYEQYF.

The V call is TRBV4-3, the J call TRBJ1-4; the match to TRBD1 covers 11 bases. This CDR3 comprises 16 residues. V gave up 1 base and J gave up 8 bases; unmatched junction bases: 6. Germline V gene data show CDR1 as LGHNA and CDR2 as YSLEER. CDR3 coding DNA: TGCGCCAGCAGCCAAGGGCCGTGGGACAGGGGGGAAAAACTGTTTTTT. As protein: CASSQGPWDRGEKLFF.

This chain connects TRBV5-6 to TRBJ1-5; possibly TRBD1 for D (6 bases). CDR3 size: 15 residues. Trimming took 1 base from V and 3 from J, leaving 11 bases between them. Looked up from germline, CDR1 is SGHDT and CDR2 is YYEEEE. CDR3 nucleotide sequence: TGTGCCAGCAGCTTGATGGACAGACTCAATCAGCCCCAGCATTTT. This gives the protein CASSLMDRLNQPQHF.

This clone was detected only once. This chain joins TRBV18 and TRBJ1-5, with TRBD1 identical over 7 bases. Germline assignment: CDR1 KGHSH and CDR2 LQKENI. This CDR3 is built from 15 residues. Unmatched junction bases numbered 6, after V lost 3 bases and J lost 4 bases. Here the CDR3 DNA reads TGTGCCAGCTCACCGGCGGGGACAGTAAATCAGCCCCAGCATTTT. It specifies CASSPAGTVNQPQHF.

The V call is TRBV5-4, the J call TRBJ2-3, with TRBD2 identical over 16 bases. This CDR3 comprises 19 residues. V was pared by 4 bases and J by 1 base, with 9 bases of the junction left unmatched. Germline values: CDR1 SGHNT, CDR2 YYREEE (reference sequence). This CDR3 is CASSKPGTSGRGGTDTQYF. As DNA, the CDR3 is TGTGCCAGCAGCAAGCCCGGGACTAGCGGGAGGGGGGGCACAGATACGCAGTATTTT.

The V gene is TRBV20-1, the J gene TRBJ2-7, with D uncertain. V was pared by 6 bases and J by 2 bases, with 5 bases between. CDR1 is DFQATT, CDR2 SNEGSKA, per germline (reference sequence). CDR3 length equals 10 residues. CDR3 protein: CSASAYEQYF. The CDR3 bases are TGCAGTGCCTCAGCCTACGAGCAGTACTTC.

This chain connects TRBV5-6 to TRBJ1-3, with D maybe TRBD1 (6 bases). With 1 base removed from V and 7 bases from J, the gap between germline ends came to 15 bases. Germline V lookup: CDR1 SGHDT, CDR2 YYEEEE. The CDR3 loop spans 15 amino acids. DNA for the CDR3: TGTGCCAGCAGCTTGAACCCTTGGGGGCCGAACACCATATATTTT. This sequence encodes CASSLNPWGPNTIYF. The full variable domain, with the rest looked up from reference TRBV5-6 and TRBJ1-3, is DAGVTQSPTHLIKTRGQQVTLRCSPKSGHDTVSWYQQALGQGPQFIFQYYEEEERQRGNFPDRFSGHQFPNYSSELNVNALLLGDSALYLCASSLNPWGPNTIYFGEGSWLTVV.

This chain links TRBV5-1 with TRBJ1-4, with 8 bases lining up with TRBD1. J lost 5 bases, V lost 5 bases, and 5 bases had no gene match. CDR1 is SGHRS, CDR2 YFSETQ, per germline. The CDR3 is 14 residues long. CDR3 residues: CASRGDRLNEKLFF. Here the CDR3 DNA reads TGCGCCAGCAGGGGGGACAGGTTAAATGAAAAACTGTTTTTT.

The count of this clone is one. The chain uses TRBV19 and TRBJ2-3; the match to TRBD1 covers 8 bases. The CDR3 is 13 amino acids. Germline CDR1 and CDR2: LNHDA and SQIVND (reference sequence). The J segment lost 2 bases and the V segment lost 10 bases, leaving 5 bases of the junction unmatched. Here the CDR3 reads CATSTGDTDTQYF. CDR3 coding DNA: TGTGCCACCTCGACAGGGGACACAGATACGCAGTATTTT.

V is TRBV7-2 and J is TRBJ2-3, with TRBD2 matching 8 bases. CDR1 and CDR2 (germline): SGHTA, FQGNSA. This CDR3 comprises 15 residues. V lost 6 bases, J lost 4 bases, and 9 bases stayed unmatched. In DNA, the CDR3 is TGTGCCAGCAGACCCACCCGGGGGGGCCCAGATACGCAGTATTTT. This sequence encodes CASRPTRGGPDTQYF.

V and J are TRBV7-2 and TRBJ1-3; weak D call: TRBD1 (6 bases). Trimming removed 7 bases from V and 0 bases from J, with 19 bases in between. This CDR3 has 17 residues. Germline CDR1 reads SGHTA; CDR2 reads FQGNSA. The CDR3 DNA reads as TGTGCCAGCACCACGACAGGCCATGCCCTCTCTGGAAACACCATATATTTT. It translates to CASTTTGHALSGNTIYF. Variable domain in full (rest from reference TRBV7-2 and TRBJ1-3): GAGVSQSPSNKVTEKGKDVELRCDPISGHTALYWYRQSLGQGLEFLIYFQGNSAPDKSGLPSDRFSAERTGGSVSTLTIQRTQQEDSAVYLCASTTTGHALSGNTIYFGEGSWLTVV.

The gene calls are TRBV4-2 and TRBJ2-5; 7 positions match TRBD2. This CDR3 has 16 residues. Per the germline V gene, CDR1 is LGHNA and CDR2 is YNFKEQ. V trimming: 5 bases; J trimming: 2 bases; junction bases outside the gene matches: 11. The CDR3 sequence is CASSRTQASGQETQYF. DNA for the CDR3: TGTGCCAGCAGCAGGACCCAGGCTAGCGGTCAAGAGACCCAGTACTTC.

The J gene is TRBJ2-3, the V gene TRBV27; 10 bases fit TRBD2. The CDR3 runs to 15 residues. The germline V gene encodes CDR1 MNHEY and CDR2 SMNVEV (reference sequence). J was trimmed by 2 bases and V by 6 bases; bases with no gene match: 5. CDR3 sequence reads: CASSPGLANTDTQYF. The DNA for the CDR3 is TGTGCCAGCAGCCCGGGACTAGCGAACACAGATACGCAGTATTTT.